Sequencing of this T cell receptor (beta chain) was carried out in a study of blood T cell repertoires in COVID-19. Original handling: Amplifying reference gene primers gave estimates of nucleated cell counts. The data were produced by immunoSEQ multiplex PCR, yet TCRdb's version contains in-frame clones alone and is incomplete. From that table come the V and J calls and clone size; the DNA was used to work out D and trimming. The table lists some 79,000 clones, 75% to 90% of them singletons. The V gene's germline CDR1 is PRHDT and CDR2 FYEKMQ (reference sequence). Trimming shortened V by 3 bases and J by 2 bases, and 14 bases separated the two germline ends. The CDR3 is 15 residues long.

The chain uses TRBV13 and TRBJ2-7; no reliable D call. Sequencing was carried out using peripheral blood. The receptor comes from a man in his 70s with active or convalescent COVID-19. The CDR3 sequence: CASSFSVGLTYEQYF. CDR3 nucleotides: TGTGCCAGCAGCTTTAGTGTCGGGTTGACCTACGAGCAGTACTTC.